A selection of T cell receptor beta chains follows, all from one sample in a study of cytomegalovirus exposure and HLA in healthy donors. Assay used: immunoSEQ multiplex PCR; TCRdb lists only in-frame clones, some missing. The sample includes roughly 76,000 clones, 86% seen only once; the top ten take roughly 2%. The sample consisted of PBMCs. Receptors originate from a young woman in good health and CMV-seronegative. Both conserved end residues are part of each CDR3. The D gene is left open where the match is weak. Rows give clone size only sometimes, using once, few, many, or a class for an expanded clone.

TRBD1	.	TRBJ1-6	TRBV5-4	CASSSQSGGRKDSPLHF	TGTGCCAGCAGCTCACAGTCAGGGGGCAGGAAGGATTCACCCCTCCACTTT
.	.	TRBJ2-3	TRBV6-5	CASMVAGFTDTQYF	TGTGCCAGCATGGTGGCAGGGTTCACAGATACGCAGTATTTT
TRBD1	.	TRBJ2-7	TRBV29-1	CSVERQGAGEQYF	TGCAGCGTTGAGCGACAGGGGGCCGGCGAGCAGTACTTC
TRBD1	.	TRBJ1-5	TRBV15	CATSRRGRESNQPQHF	TGTGCCACCAGCAGAAGGGGGCGCGAGAGCAATCAGCCCCAGCATTTT
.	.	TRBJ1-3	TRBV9	CASSPGIGGWENTIYF	TGTGCCAGCAGCCCAGGGATAGGGGGTTGGGAAAACACCATATATTTT
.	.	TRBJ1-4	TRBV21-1	CASSETSDSSLFF	TGTGCCAGCAGCGAAACGAGCGACAGTTCACTGTTTTTT
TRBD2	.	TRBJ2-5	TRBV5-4	CASSRGLAGGSETQYF	TGTGCCAGCAGCCGGGGACTAGCGGGAGGTTCAGAGACCCAGTACTTC
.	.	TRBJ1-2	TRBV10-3	CAINPTGIDGYTF	TGTGCCATCAACCCAACAGGGATCGATGGCTACACCTTC
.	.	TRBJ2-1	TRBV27	CASSAYYRENEQFF	TGTGCCAGCAGTGCCTATTACAGGGAGAATGAGCAGTTCTTC
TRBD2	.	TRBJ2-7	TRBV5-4	CASSLGGLAGDEQYF	TGTGCCAGCAGCTTGGGAGGTTTAGCGGGAGACGAGCAGTACTTC
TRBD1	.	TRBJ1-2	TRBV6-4	CASSDFPGGGRDGYTF	TGTGCCAGCAGTGACTTTCCAGGGGGCGGTCGGGATGGCTACACCTTC
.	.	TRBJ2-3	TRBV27	CASSLGGTDTQYF	TGTGCCAGCAGTCTCGGGGGCACAGATACGCAGTATTTT
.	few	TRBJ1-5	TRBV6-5	CASGTGGNQPQHF	TGTGCCAGCGGAACCGGGGGGAATCAGCCCCAGCATTTT
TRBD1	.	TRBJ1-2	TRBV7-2	CASSPYGQGMVGYTF	TGTGCCAGCAGCCCCTATGGACAGGGTATGGTGGGCTACACCTTC
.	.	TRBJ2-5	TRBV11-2	CASSLAARQETQYF	TGTGCCAGCAGCTTAGCGGCCAGGCAAGAGACCCAGTACTTC
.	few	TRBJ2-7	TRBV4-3	CASSQVSGSNEQYF	TGCGCCAGCAGCCAAGTAAGCGGGTCTAACGAGCAGTACTTC
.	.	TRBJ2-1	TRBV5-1	CASSLGTGGSYNEQFF	TGCGCCAGCAGCTTAGGAACAGGCGGAAGCTACAATGAGCAGTTCTTC
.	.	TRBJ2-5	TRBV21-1	CASSRMGMTSLAGTQETQYF	TGTGCCAGCAGCAGGATGGGTATGACATCGCTAGCGGGGACGCAAGAGACCCAGTACTTC
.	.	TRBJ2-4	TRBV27	CASSPDRGKNIQYF	TGTGCCAGCAGCCCCGATCGGGGGAAAAACATTCAGTACTTC
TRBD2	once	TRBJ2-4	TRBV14	CASSSIAGLKNIQYF	TGTGCCAGCAGCTCGATAGCGGGCCTCAAAAACATTCAGTACTTC
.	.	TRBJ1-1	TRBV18	CASSPEPGKAEAFF	TGTGCCAGCTCACCGGAACCGGGGAAAGCTGAAGCTTTCTTT
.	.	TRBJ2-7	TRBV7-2	CASSLVVGAYEQYF	TGTGCCAGCAGCTTAGTTGTAGGGGCCTACGAGCAGTACTTC
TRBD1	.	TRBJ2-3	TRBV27	CASSQISRGHDTQYF	TGTGCCAGCAGTCAAATATCTAGGGGGCATGATACGCAGTATTTT
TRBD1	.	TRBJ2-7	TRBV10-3	CAIRGQNLYEQYF	TGTGCCATCAGGGGACAGAATCTCTACGAGCAGTACTTC
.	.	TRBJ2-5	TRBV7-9	CASSFRAQETQYF	TGTGCCAGCAGCTTCAGGGCCCAAGAGACCCAGTACTTC
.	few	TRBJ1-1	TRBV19	CASSIGIGLNTEAFF	TGTGCCAGTAGCATCGGTATTGGGCTGAACACTGAAGCTTTCTTT
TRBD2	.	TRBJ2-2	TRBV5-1	CASSSGLAGGRYTGELFF	TGCGCCAGCAGCTCGGGACTAGCGGGAGGAAGGTACACCGGGGAGCTGTTTTTT
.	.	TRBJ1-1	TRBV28	CASSLWGGGGRDTEAFF	TGTGCCAGCAGTTTATGGGGTGGAGGAGGGAGGGACACTGAAGCTTTCTTT
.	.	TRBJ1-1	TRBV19	CASSIAGRRYTEAFF	TGTGCCAGTAGTATAGCGGGCAGGAGGTACACTGAAGCTTTCTTT
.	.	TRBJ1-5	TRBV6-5	CASSYSGKKDQPQHF	TGTGCCAGCAGTTACTCCGGGAAAAAGGATCAGCCCCAGCATTTT
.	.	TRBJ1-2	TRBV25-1	CASSEYYSYRSDGYTF	TGTGCCAGCAGTGAATATTATAGTTACAGGTCGGATGGCTACACCTTC
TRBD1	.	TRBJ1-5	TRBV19	CASSGDRNSNQPQHF	TGTGCCAGTAGTGGGGACAGGAATAGCAATCAGCCCCAGCATTTT
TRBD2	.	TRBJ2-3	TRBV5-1	CASSLDPSGSSTDTQYF	TGCGCCAGCAGCTTGGACCCTAGCGGGAGTAGCACAGATACGCAGTATTTT
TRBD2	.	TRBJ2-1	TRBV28	CASSPASGTSGYNEQFF	TGTGCCAGCAGTCCCGCATCCGGGACTAGCGGCTACAATGAGCAGTTCTTC
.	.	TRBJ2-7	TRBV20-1	CSAIHRAEQYF	TGCAGTGCTATACACAGGGCCGAGCAGTACTTC
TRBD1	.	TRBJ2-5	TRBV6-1	CASSEVEGAAQYF	TGTGCCAGCAGTGAAGTCGAGGGGGCGGCCCAGTACTTC
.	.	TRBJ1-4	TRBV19	CASSIGADRPATNEKLFF	TGTGCCAGTAGTATTGGGGCTGACAGGCCCGCAACTAATGAAAAACTGTTTTTT
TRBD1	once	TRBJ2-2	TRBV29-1	CSVDTGETGELFF	TGCAGCGTTGATACAGGGGAAACCGGGGAGCTGTTTTTT
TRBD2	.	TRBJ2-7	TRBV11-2	CASTTLLASLNEQYF	TGTGCCAGCACCACATTACTAGCGTCCCTCAACGAGCAGTACTTC
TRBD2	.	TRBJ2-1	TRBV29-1	CSATGLATYNEQFF	TGCAGCGCTACGGGACTAGCGACCTACAATGAGCAGTTCTTC
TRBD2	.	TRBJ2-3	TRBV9	CASSPWDSGADTQYF	TGTGCCAGCAGCCCTTGGGATAGCGGGGCAGATACGCAGTATTTT
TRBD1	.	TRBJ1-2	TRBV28	CASTPGGTGANYGYTF	TGTGCCAGCACCCCCGGGGGGACAGGAGCCAACTATGGCTACACCTTC
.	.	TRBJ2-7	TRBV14	CASSLRRAGSYEQYF	TGTGCCAGCAGCCTCCGGAGGGCAGGATCCTACGAGCAGTACTTC
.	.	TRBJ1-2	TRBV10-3	CAITDGSIGYTF	TGTGCCATCACAGACGGGTCGATTGGCTACACCTTC
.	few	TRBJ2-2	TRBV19	CASSQQVGTGELFF	TGTGCCAGTAGTCAACAGGTGGGCACCGGGGAGCTGTTTTTT
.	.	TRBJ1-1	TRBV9	CASSPGREMNTEAFF	TGTGCCAGCAGCCCCGGCAGGGAAATGAACACTGAAGCTTTCTTT
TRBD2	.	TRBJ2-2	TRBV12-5	CASEASGRVATGELFF	TGTGCTAGTGAGGCTAGCGGGAGGGTCGCCACCGGGGAGCTGTTTTTT
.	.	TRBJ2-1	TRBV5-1	CASTPRGAGYNEQFF	TGCGCCAGCACCCCCCGGGGCGCGGGATATAATGAGCAGTTCTTC
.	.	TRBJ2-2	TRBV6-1	CASSEWGGPDTGELFF	TGTGCCAGCAGTGAATGGGGGGGGCCGGACACCGGGGAGCTGTTTTTT
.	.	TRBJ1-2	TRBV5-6	CASFYRQARYGYTF	TGTGCCAGCTTCTACCGACAGGCCCGCTATGGCTACACCTTC
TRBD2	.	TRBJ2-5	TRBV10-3	CAISESRGGGTQYF	TGTGCCATCAGTGAGTCGCGGGGGGGAGGGACCCAGTACTTC